A single sample is the source of the 14 T cell receptor beta chains below, sequenced in a study of Ad26.COV2.S vaccination and SARS-CoV-2 variants. Assay used: immunoSEQ multiplex PCR; TCRdb lists only in-frame clones, some missing. The data hold 440,000 or so clones, with 92% observed a single time. Noted treatment: approximately 18 received Ad26.COV2.S at low or high dose, single or two shots; 5 received placebo; per-sample allocation not given. Sample collection was performed on day 63 after the first vaccine or placebo injection. The sequences come from peripheral blood, collected in a trial of Ad26.COV2.S vaccine versus placebo. All receptors come from a person between 18 and 59 years old who received the Ad26.COV2.S COVID-19 vaccine or a placebo.

J is TRBJ1-1 and V is TRBV29-1; D unclear. CDR3 length equals 11 residues. Trimming took 3 bases from V and 0 from J, leaving 2 bases between them. CDR1 is SQVTM, CDR2 ANQGSEA, per germline. The CDR3 spells CSVEMNTEAFF. For the CDR3, the DNA is TGCAGCGTTGAGATGAACACTGAAGCTTTCTTT.

The CDR3 DNA sequence: TGTGCCAGCAGCTTAGATAGTGGGCCCGGGGAGCTGTTTTTT. Its translation is CASSLDSGPGELFF. J is TRBJ2-2 and V is TRBV7-6, with D hard to call. The germline V gene has CDR1 SGHVS and CDR2 FNYEAQ. The V and J ends lost 1 base and 6 bases respectively, with 9 bases between them. There are 14 residues in the CDR3.

This sequence joins TRBV6-5 and TRBJ1-4; D is perhaps TRBD1 (5 bases). The germline CDR1 and CDR2 sequences are MNHEY and SVGAGI. V gave up 6 bases and J gave up 3 bases, with 11 bases separating them. The CDR3 is made up of 14 amino acids. For the CDR3, the DNA is TGTGCCAGCAGAAACGGGGGGTCTAATGAAAAACTGTTTTTT. This encodes CASRNGGSNEKLFF.

This sequence joins TRBV10-1 and TRBJ2-4; the D gene is possibly TRBD1 (5 bases). The V gene lost 8 bases and the J gene lost 3 bases, with 17 bases spanning the gap. The CDR3 has 15 residues. The V gene's germline CDR1 is WNHNN and CDR2 SYGVQD (reference sequence). DNA of the CDR3: TGCGCCAGCTCGCAGGGCATATACGGCAAAAACATTCAGTACTTC. This codes for CASSQGIYGKNIQYF.

Here the CDR3 DNA reads TGCGCCAGCAGCCGAACGAGCGGGGGGGAGCAGTTCTTC. It translates to CASSRTSGGEQFF. This chain uses TRBV4-3 with TRBJ2-1, with TRBD2 matching 9 bases. The CDR3 spans 13 residues. V lost 4 bases to trimming and J lost 10 bases; unmatched junction nucleotides: 5. The V gene's germline CDR1 is LGHNA and CDR2 YSLEER.

The chain joins TRBV12-5 to TRBJ1-1, with D unclear. The germline V and J ends were trimmed by 1 base and 4 bases, with 7 bases remaining between them. Germline CDR1 reads LGHNT; CDR2 reads FRNRAP. There are 13 residues in the CDR3. CDR3 region: CASGLDWGTEAFF. The DNA of the CDR3 is TGTGCTAGTGGTTTGGATTGGGGCACTGAAGCTTTCTTT.

The chain employs TRBV27 and TRBJ2-7; a weak D match, TRBD2 (5 bases). This CDR3 has 15 residues. V lost 2 bases, J lost 2 bases, and 13 bases lay in between. The germline V gene has CDR1 MNHEY and CDR2 SMNVEV (reference sequence). CDR3: CASSLRAAPPYEQYF. CDR3 DNA sequence: TGTGCCAGCAGTTTAAGAGCGGCACCCCCCTACGAGCAGTACTTC.

The chain is built from TRBV7-2 and TRBJ1-2; no definite D call. The V gene lost 0 bases and the J gene lost 7 bases, with 12 bases spanning the gap. In germline, CDR1 is SGHTA, CDR2 FQGNSA. CDR3 size: 14 residues. For the CDR3, the DNA is TGTGCCAGCAGCTTAGCTGGAAAAATTCTTGGCTACACCTTC. This sequence encodes CASSLAGKILGYTF.

CDR3: CASSVGEIFPYGYTF. The CDR3 DNA sequence: TGTGCCAGCAGCGTGGGAGAAATCTTCCCCTATGGCTACACCTTC. The chain uses TRBV7-8 and TRBJ1-2; D ambiguous. Germline values: CDR1 SGHVS, CDR2 FQNEAQ. Between the trimmed V and J ends, which lost 5 bases and 4 bases, there was a span of 17 bases. This CDR3 spans 15 amino acids.

The gene calls are TRBV7-6 and TRBJ2-7, with D unresolved. Trimming took 1 base from V and 3 from J, leaving 10 bases between them. The CDR3 covers 14 residues. CDR1 and CDR2 from the germline V gene are SGHVS and FNYEAQ. CDR3 protein: CASSLGFTGYEQYF. The CDR3 DNA reads TGTGCCAGCAGCTTAGGTTTCACGGGCTACGAGCAGTACTTC. Complete variable domain (other parts from reference TRBV7-6 and TRBJ2-7): GAGVSQSPRYKVTKRGQDVALRCDPISGHVSLYWYRQALGQGPEFLTYFNYEAQQDKSGLPNDRFSAERPEGSISTLTIQRTEQRDSAMYRCASSLGFTGYEQYFGPGTRLTVT.

The chain is built from TRBV11-2 and TRBJ1-2; D remains unclear. The V end was cut by 5 bases, the J end by 5 bases, with 12 bases between. CDR1 is SGHAT, CDR2 FQNNGV, per germline. The CDR3 runs 13 residues. CDR3 bases: TGTGCCAGCAGCCGAAGGTTGTCGTATGGCTACACCTTC. This translates into CASSRRLSYGYTF.

V gene TRBV6-5 combines with J gene TRBJ1-2; TRBD1 is a possible D gene (5 bases). Germline V gene sequence: CDR1 MNHEY, CDR2 SVGAGI. V lost 2 bases and J lost 3, with 10 bases in between. This CDR3 region has 14 residues. In nucleotides, the CDR3 is TGTGCCAGCAGTTACCGGGACCGATACTATGGCTACACCTTC. It yields the protein CASSYRDRYYGYTF.

This chain joins TRBV19 and TRBJ1-1; possible D gene TRBD1, 5 bases. The CDR3 has 15 amino acids. Germline CDR1 is LNHDA and CDR2 is SQIVND (reference sequence). The V gene lost 1 base and the J gene lost 3 bases, with 12 bases spanning the gap. The chain's CDR3 is CASSIAGPLDTEAFF. The CDR3 region has the DNA TGTGCCAGTAGTATAGCAGGGCCCCTCGACACTGAAGCTTTCTTT. Full variable domain (remainder filled in from reference TRBV19 and TRBJ1-1): DGGITQSPKYLFRKEGQNVTLSCEQNLNHDAMYWYRQDPGQGLRLIYYSQIVNDFQKGDIAEGYSVSREKKESFPLTVTSAQKNPTAFYLCASSIAGPLDTEAFFGQGTRLTVV.

The V gene is TRBV7-8, the J gene TRBJ1-5; D call uncertain. The CDR3 consists of 13 residues. With 0 bases removed from V and 3 bases from J, the gap between germline ends came to 3 bases. CDR1 is SGHVS and CDR2 is FQNEAQ in the germline V gene. CDR3 in amino acids: CASSLAANQPQHF. The CDR3 DNA follows: TGTGCCAGCAGCTTAGCGGCCAATCAGCCCCAGCATTTT.